The T cell receptor (beta chain) under discussion was sequenced for a study of monozygotic twins with inflammatory bowel disease. Whole-study results and caveats: Healthy co-twins exceeded IBD patients in TCRbeta diversity as measured by inverse Simpson.

Concerning this clonotype itself: What it recognizes is unknown.

From germline, CDR1 is SEHNR and CDR2 FQNEAQ (reference sequence). This CDR3 is 12 amino acids long. Reprocessing the 5' RACE reads, TCRdb reports a single entry for every CDR3 protein and omits DNA. This sample contains some 330,000 distinct CDR3 sequences. The clonotype was recovered from a human donor with ulcerative colitis or Crohn's disease, or a healthy co-twin of an affected twin (not recorded which). The chain combines TRBV7-9 with TRBJ2-7. Sequencing was done on a sample of blood. CDR3: CASSLGLREQYF.